The following is a TCR beta chain sequence with its context. The table came from immunoSEQ multiplex PCR; TCRdb's copy has only in-frame clones and leaves some out. The data hold under 250,000 clones, with approximately 88% observed a single time. In Seattle, patients joined the study during active infection and were tracked longitudinally. V shed 7 bases and J shed 6 bases, with 21 bases lying between them. This CDR3 has 15 amino acids. Per germline, CDR1 SGHAT and CDR2 FQNNGV. The source of the sample is a study of blood T cell repertoires in COVID-19. Study context: The United States, Italy and Spain were the sources of the acute and convalescent COVID-19 samples. PBMCs, B-cell-depleted T cells, or T cells were the source of the cDNA or gDNA that made up the material.

V gene TRBV11-2 combines with J gene TRBJ1-1; tentatively, D is TRBD1 (6 bases). The origin of this receptor is a woman aged 25 to 39 with COVID-19, enrolled during active disease. The sample consisted of peripheral blood. The CDR3 DNA reads TGTGCCAGCAAGAGACGGGGGGGCAGGATTGCTGAAGCTTTCTTT. As protein: CASKRRGGRIAEAFF. The variable domain in full, completed from reference TRBV11-2 and TRBJ1-1, reads EAGVAQSPRYKIIEKRQSVAFWCNPISGHATLYWYQQILGQGPKLLIQFQNNGVVDDSQLPKDRFSAERLKGVDSTLKIQPAKLEDSAVYLCASKRRGGRIAEAFFGQGTRLTVV.